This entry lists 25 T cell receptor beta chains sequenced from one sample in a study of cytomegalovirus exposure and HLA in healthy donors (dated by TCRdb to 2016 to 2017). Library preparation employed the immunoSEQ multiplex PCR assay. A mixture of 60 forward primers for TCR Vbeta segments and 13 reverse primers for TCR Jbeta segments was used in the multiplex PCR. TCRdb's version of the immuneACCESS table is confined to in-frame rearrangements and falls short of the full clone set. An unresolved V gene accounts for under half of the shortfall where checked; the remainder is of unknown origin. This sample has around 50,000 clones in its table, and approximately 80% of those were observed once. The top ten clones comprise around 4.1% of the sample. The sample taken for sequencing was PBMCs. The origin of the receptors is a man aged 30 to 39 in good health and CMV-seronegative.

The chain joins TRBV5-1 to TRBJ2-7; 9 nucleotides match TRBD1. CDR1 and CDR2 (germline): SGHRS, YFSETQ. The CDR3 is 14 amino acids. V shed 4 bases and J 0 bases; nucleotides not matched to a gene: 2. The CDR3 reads CASSQTGGSYEQYF. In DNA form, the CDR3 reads TGCGCCAGCAGCCAGACAGGGGGCTCCTACGAGCAGTACTTC.

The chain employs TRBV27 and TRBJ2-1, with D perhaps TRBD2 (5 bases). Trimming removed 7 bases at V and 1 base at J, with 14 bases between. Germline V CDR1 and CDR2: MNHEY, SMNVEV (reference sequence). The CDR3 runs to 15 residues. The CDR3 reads CASTRSGVSYNEQFF. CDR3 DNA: TGTGCCAGCACCCGAAGCGGAGTATCCTACAATGAGCAGTTCTTC.

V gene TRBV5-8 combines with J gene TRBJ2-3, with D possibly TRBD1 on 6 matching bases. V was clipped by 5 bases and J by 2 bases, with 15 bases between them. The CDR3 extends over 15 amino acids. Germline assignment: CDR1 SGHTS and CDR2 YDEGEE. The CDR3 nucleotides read TGTGCCAGCAGTTTTTTGGACAGATCCACAGATACGCAGTATTTT. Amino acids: CASSFLDRSTDTQYF.

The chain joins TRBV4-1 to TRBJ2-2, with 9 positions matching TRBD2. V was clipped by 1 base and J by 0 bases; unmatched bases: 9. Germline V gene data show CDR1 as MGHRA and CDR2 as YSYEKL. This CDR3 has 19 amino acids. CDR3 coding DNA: TGCGCCAGCAGCCAAGCAGGGAATAGCGGGGGACCGAACACCGGGGAGCTGTTTTTT. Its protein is CASSQAGNSGGPNTGELFF.

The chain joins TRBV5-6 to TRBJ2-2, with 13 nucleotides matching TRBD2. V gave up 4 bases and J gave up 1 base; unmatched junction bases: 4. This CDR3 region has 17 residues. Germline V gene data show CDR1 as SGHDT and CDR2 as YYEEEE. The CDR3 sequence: CASSVGLAGWNTGELFF. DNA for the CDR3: TGTGCCAGCAGCGTGGGACTAGCGGGGTGGAACACCGGGGAGCTGTTTTTT.

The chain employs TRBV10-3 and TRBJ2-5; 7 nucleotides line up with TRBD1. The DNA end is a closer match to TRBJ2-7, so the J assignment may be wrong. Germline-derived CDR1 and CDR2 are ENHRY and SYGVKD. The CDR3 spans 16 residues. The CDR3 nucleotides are TGTGCCATCAGTGAGTTAAGGGGGCAGTTTTCCTACGAGCAGTACTTC. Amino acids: CAISELRGQFSYEQYF.

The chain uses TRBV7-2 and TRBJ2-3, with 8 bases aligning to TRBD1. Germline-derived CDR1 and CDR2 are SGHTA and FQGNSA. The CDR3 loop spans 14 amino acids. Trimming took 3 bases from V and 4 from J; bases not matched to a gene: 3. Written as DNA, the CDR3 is TGTGCCAGCAGCTTCGACAGGGGCTCAGATACGCAGTATTTT. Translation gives CASSFDRGSDTQYF.

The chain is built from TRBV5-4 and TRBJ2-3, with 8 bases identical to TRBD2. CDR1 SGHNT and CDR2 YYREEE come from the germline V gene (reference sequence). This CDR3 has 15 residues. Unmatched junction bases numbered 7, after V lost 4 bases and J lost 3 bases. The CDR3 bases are TGTGCCAGCAGCGCGGGACTAGGTCGGACAGATACGCAGTATTTT. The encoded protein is CASSAGLGRTDTQYF.

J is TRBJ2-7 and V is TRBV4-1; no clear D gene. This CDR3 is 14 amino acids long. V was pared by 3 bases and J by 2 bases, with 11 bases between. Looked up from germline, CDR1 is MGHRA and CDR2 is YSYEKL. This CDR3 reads CASSQADKTYEQYF. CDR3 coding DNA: TGCGCCAGCAGCCAGGCAGACAAGACCTACGAGCAGTACTTC.

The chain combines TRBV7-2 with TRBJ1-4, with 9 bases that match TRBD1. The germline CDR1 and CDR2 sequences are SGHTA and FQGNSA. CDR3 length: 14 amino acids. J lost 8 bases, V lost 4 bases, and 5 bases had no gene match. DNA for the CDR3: TGTGCCAGCAGCTCTACAGGGGGCGAGGAAAAACTGTTTTTT. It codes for CASSSTGGEEKLFF.

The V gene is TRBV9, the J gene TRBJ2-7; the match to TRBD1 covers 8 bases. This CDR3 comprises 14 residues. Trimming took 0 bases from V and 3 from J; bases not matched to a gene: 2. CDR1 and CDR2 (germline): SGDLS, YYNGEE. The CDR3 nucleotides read TGTGCCAGCAGCGTAGGGGACAGGATCTACGAGCAGTACTTC. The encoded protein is CASSVGDRIYEQYF.

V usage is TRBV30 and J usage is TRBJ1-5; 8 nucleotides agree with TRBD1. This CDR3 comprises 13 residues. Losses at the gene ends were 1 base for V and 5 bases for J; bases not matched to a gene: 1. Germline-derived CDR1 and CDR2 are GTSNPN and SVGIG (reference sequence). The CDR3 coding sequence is TGTGCCTGGAGTGGGGGACAGGATCAGCCCCAGCATTTT. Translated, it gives CAWSGGQDQPQHF.

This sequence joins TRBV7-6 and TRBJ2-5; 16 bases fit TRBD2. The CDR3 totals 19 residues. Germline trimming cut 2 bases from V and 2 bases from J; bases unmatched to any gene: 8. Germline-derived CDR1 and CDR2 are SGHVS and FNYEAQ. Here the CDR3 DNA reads TGTGCCAGCAGCTTACGAGGGACTAGCGGGAGGGAGGCTCAAGAGACCCAGTACTTC. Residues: CASSLRGTSGREAQETQYF. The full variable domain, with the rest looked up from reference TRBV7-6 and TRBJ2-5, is GAGVSQSPRYKVTKRGQDVALRCDPISGHVSLYWYRQALGQGPEFLTYFNYEAQQDKSGLPNDRFSAERPEGSISTLTIQRTEQRDSAMYRCASSLRGTSGREAQETQYFGPGTRLLVL.

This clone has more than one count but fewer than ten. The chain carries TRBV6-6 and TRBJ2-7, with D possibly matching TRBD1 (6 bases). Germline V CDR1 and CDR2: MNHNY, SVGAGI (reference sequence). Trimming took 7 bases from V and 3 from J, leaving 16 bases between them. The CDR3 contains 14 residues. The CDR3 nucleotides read TGTGCCAGCACAGGGGCAGGCCCCCTCTACGAGCAGTACTTC. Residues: CASTGAGPLYEQYF.

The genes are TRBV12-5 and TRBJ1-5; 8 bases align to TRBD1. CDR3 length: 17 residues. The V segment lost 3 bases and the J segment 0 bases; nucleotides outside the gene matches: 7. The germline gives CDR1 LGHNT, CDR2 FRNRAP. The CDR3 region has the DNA TGTGCTAGTGGTTTACAACAGGGGGGAGATAGCAATCAGCCCCAGCATTTT. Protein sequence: CASGLQQGGDSNQPQHF.

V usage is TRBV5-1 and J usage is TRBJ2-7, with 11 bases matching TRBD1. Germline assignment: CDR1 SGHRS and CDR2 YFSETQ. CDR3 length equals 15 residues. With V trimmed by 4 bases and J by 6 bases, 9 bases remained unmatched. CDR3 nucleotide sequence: TGCGCCAGCAGCAGCCGGGACAGGGGGTACGGCGAGCAGTACTTC. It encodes CASSSRDRGYGEQYF.

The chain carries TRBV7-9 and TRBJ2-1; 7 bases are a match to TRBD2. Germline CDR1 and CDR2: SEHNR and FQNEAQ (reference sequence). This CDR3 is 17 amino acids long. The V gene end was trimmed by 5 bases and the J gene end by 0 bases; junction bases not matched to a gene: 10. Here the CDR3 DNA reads TGTGCCAGCAGCCCCCGGGTAGCGGGTCCCTCCTACAATGAGCAGTTCTTC. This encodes CASSPRVAGPSYNEQFF.

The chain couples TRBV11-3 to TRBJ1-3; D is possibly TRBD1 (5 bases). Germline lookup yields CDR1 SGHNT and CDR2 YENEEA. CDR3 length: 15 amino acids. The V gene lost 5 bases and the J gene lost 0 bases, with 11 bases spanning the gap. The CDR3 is CASSRDSTSGNTIYF. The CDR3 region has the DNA TGTGCCAGCAGCCGGGACTCAACCTCTGGAAACACCATATATTTT.

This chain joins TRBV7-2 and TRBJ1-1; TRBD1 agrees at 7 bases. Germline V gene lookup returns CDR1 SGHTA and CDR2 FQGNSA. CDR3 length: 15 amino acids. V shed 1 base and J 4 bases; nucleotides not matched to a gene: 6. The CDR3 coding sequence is TGTGCCAGCAGCTTAGTCCCGACAGGGCGCACTGAAGCTTTCTTT. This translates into CASSLVPTGRTEAFF.

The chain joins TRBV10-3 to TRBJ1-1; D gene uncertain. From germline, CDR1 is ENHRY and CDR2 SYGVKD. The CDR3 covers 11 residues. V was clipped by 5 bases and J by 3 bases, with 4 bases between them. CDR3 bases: TGTGCCATCAGTCAGGACACTGAAGCTTTCTTT. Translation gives CAISQDTEAFF.

CDR3: CASSLGGQGTDTQYF. In nucleotides, the CDR3 is TGTGCCAGCAGCTTGGGGGGACAGGGAACAGATACGCAGTATTTT. The chain combines TRBV5-6 with TRBJ2-3; the match to TRBD1 covers 9 bases. CDR1 is SGHDT, CDR2 YYEEEE, per germline. With 0 bases clipped from V and 3 bases from J, the junction kept 2 bases outside the gene matches. The CDR3 has 15 amino acids.

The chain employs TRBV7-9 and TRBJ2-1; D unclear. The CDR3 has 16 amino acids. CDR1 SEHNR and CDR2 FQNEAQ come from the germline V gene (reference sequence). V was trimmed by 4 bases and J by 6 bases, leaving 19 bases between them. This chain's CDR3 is CASSSNPRRVGNEQFF. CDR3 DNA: TGTGCCAGCAGCTCGAACCCCCGGAGAGTAGGCAATGAGCAGTTCTTC.

DNA for the CDR3: TGTGCCAGCAGCGCGGACAGTAGCAATCAGCCCCAGCATTTT. Translation gives CASSADSSNQPQHF. The chain joins TRBV9 to TRBJ1-5, with a weak D call TRBD1 (6 bases). Trimming stripped 3 bases from V and 0 bases from J, with 7 bases between. The germline V gene encodes CDR1 SGDLS and CDR2 YYNGEE. The CDR3 contains 14 residues.

CDR3 sequence (DNA): TGTGCCAGCAGCCTTCCGGGACTAGTCCCAGATACGCAGTATTTT. It codes for CASSLPGLVPDTQYF. The rearrangement uses TRBV11-2 and TRBJ2-3; TRBD2 matches 8 bases. Germline V gene sequence: CDR1 SGHAT, CDR2 FQNNGV. The CDR3 runs to 15 residues. V shed 5 bases and J 4 bases; nucleotides not matched to a gene: 8.

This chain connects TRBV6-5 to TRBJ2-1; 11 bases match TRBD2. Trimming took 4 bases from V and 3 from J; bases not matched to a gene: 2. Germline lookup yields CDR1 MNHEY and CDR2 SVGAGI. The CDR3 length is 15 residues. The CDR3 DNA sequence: TGTGCCAGCAGTTTTAGCGGGGGGGACTACAATGAGCAGTTCTTC. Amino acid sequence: CASSFSGGDYNEQFF.